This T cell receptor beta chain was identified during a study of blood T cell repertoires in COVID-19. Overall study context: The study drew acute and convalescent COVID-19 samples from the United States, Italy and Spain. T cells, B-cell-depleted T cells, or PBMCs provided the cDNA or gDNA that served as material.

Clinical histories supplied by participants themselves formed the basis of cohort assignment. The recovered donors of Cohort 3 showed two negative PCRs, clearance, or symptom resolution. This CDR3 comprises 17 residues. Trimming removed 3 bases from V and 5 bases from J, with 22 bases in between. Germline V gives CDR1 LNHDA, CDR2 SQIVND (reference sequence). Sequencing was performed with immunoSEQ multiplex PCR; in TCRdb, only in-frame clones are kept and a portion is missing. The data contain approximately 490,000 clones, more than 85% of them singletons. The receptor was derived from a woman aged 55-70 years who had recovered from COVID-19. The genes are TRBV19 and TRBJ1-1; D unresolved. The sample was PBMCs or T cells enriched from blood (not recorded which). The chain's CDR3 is CASSIGEASGLVTEAFF. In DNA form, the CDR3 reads TGTGCCAGTAGTATTGGGGAGGCGTCGGGTTTAGTTACTGAAGCTTTCTTT.